This TCR beta chain was obtained from a study of T cell repertoires in cytomegalovirus infection. Study-wide context: Public TCR beta signatures were indicative of both CMV infection and a matching HLA type.

This clonotype turned up a few times. The CDR3 extends over 15 amino acids. Germline V gene lookup returns CDR1 MGHRA and CDR2 YSYEKL. V lost 4 bases and J 5 bases, leaving 16 bases between the germline ends. TCRdb fed the reads into MiXCR, producing one record per CDR3 protein. The sample lists 200,000 to 250,000 distinct CDR3 sequences; over 20% were seen once. This receptor was obtained from a human donor in good health (CMV status not recorded). Some clones in this sample may be carry-over from other donors' samples. The sequenced sample consisted of CD8+ T cells from PBMCs. This chain connects TRBV4-1 to TRBJ2-3; D might be TRBD1 or TRBD2, each matching 6 bases. DNA for the CDR3: TGCGCCAGCAGCCTAGTTTTGGGGGGCGAAGATACGCAGTATTTT. Encoded protein: CASSLVLGGEDTQYF.